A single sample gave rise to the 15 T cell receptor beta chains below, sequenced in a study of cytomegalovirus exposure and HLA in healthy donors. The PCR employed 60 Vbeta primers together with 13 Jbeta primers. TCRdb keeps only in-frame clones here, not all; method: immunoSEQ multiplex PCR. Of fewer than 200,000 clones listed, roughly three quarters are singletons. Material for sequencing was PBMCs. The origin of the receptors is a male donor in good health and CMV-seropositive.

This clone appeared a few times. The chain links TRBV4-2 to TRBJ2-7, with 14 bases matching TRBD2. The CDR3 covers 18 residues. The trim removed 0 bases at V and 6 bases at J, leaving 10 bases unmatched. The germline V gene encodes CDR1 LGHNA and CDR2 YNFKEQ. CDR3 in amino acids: CASSQDWGTSGGTGEQYF. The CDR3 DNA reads TGTGCCAGCAGCCAAGATTGGGGGACTAGCGGGGGAACTGGCGAGCAGTACTTC.

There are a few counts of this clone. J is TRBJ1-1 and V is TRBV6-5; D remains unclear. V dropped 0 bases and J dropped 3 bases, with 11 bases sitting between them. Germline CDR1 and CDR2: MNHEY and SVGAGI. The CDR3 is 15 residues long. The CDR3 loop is CASSYSIGGYTEAFF. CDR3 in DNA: TGTGCCAGCAGTTACTCGATCGGAGGGTACACTGAAGCTTTCTTT.

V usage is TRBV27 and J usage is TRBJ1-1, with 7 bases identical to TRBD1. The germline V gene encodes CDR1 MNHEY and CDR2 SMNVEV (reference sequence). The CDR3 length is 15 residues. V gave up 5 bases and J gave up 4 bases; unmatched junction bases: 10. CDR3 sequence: CASSPWDSQGTEAFF. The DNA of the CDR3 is TGTGCCAGCAGTCCATGGGACAGCCAAGGCACTGAAGCTTTCTTT.

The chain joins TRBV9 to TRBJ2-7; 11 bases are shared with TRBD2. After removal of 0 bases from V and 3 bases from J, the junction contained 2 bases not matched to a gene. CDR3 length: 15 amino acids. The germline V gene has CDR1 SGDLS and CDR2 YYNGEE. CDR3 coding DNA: TGTGCCAGCAGCGTAGAGACTAGCGGGGTCTACGAGCAGTACTTC. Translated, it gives CASSVETSGVYEQYF.

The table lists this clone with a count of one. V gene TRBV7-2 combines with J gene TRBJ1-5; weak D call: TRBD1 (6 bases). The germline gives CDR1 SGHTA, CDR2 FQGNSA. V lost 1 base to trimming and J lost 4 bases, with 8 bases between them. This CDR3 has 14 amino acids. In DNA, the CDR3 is TGTGCCAGCAGCTTAGTAGGGGGTAATCAGCCCCAGCATTTT. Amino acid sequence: CASSLVGGNQPQHF.

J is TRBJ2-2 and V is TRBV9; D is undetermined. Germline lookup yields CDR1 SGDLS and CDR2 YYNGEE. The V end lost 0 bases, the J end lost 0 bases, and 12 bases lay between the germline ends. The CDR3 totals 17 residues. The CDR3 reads CASSVDVTVANTGELFF. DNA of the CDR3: TGTGCCAGCAGCGTAGATGTGACTGTCGCGAACACCGGGGAGCTGTTTTTT.

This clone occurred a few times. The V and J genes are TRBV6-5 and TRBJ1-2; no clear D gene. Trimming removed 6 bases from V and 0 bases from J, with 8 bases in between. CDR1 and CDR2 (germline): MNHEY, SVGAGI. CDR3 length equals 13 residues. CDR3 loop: CASRESANYGYTF. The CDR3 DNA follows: TGTGCCAGCAGGGAGAGCGCTAACTATGGCTACACCTTC.

In nucleotides, the CDR3 is TGTGCCAGCAGCGTCTGGGACTTAAGCTCCTACGAGCAGTACTTC. It is translated as CASSVWDLSSYEQYF. This chain joins TRBV5-4 and TRBJ2-5, with D tentatively TRBD2 (6 bases). The end of the DNA fits TRBJ2-7 better, so the J call may be wrong. Looked up from germline, CDR1 is SGHNT and CDR2 is YYREEE (reference sequence). The CDR3 length is 15 residues.

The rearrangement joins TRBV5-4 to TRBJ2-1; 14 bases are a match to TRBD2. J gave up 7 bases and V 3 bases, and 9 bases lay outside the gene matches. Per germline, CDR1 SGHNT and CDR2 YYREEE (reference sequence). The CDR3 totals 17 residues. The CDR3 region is CASSSTSGGAAMNEQFF. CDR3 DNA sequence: TGTGCCAGCAGCTCGACTAGCGGGGGGGCCGCTATGAATGAGCAGTTCTTC. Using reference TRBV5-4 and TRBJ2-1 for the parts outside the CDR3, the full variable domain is ETGVTQSPTHLIKTRGQQVTLRCSSQSGHNTVSWYQQALGQGPQFIFQYYREEENGRGNFPPRFSGLQFPNYSSELNVNALELDDSALYLCASSSTSGGAAMNEQFFGPGTRLTVL.

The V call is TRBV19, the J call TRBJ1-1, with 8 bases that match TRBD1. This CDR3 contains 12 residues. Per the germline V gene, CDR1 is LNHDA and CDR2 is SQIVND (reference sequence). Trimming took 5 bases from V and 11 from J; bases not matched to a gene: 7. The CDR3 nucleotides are TGTGCCAGTAGTTCCACAGGGGGATGGGCTTTCTTT. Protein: CASSSTGGWAFF.

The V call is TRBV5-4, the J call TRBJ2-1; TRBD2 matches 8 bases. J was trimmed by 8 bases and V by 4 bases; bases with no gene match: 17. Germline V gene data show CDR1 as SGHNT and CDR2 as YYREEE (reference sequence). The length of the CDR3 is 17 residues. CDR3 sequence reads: CASSAGRGGLLVYEQFF. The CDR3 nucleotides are TGTGCCAGCAGCGCCGGGAGGGGGGGCCTTTTAGTCTATGAGCAGTTCTTC.

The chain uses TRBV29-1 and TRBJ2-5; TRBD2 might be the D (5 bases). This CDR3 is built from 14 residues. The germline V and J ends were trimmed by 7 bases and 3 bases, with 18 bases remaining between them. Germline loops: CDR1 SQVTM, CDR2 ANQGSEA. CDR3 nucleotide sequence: TGCAGCGGGCTGCGTGGGAGTGCCAAAGAGACCCAGTACTTC. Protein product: CSGLRGSAKETQYF.

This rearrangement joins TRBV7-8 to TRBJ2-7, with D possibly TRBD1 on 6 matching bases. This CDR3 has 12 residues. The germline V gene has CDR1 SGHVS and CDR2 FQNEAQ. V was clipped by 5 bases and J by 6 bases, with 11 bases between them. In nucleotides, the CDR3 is TGTGCCAGCAGCCGGAACAGGGCCGAGCAGTACTTC. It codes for CASSRNRAEQYF. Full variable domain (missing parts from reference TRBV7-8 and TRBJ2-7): GAGVSQSPRYKVAKRGQDVALRCDPISGHVSLFWYQQALGQGPEFLTYFQNEAQLDKSGLPSDRFFAERPEGSVSTLKIQRTQQEDSAVYLCASSRNRAEQYFGPGTRLTVT.

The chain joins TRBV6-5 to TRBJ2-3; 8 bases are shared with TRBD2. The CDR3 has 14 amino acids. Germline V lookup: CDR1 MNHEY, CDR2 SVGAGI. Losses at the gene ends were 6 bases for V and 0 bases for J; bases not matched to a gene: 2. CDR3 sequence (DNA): TGTGCCAGCAGGTGGACTAGCAGCACAGATACGCAGTATTTT. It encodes CASRWTSSTDTQYF.

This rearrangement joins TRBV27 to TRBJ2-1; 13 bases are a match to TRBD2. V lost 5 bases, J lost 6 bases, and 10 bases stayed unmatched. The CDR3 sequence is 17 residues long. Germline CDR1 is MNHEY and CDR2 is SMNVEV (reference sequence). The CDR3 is CASSPYTGTSGANEQFF. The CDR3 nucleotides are TGTGCCAGCAGTCCCTACACCGGGACTAGCGGGGCCAATGAGCAGTTCTTC.